This passage covers 5 T cell receptor beta chains from one sample sequenced in a study of blood T cell repertoires in COVID-19. Produced via immunoSEQ multiplex PCR; TCRdb's table is partial and in-frame only. The sample includes roughly 250,000 clones, around 86% of them seen just once. The sample taken for sequencing was PBMCs or T cells enriched from blood (not recorded which). The receptors stem from a woman in her forties or fifties who had recovered from COVID-19.

The gene calls are TRBV5-1 and TRBJ2-3; no reliable D call. The CDR3 length is 16 residues. V lost 0 bases and J 0 bases, leaving 11 bases between the germline ends. Germline values: CDR1 SGHRS, CDR2 YFSETQ. DNA for the CDR3: TGCGCCAGCAGCTTGGGACAACCCGCTAGCACAGATACGCAGTATTTT. Protein product: CASSLGQPASTDTQYF. Variable domain in full (rest from reference TRBV5-1 and TRBJ2-3): KAGVTQTPRYLIKTRGQQVTLSCSPISGHRSVSWYQQTPGQGLQFLFEYFSETQRNKGNFPGRFSGRQFSNSRSEMNVSTLELGDSALYLCASSLGQPASTDTQYFGPGTRLTVL.

This clone was detected once. The gene calls are TRBV6-5 and TRBJ2-1, with 7 bases fitting TRBD2. The CDR3 extends over 12 amino acids. V dropped 6 bases and J dropped 7; count of bases not matched to a gene: 3. From germline, CDR1 is MNHEY and CDR2 SVGAGI. The CDR3 loop is CASRRLANEQFF. The CDR3 DNA reads as TGTGCCAGCAGACGACTAGCAAATGAGCAGTTCTTC.

The J gene is TRBJ1-2, the V gene TRBV4-1; D is undetermined. With 3 bases removed from V and 8 bases from J, the gap between germline ends came to 13 bases. This CDR3 has 13 residues. In germline, CDR1 is MGHRA, CDR2 YSYEKL. Here the CDR3 DNA reads TGCGCCAGCAGCCATCCCGCCCGCGGAGGCTACACCTTC. It is translated as CASSHPARGGYTF.

A single count supports this clone. The J gene is TRBJ1-1, the V gene TRBV15; 8 positions agree with TRBD1. Trimming took 0 bases from V and 3 from J; bases not matched to a gene: 6. This CDR3 has 16 residues. Germline-derived CDR1 and CDR2 are LNHNV and YYDKDF (reference sequence). The CDR3 nucleotides read TGTGCCACCAGCAGAGATTTCGGACAGGGTTACACTGAAGCTTTCTTT. This gives the protein CATSRDFGQGYTEAFF.

The chain carries TRBV6-2 or TRBV6-3 and TRBJ2-7; possible D gene TRBD2, 5 bases. This CDR3 comprises 13 residues. Between the trimmed V and J ends, which lost 6 bases and 5 bases, there was a span of 14 bases. CDR1 is MNHEY, CDR2 SVGEGT, per germline. In nucleotides, the CDR3 is TGTGCCAGCAGCCAACTAGGTATCCACGAGCAGTACTTC. Its translation is CASSQLGIHEQYF.